This T cell receptor beta chain was recorded in a study of T cell changes during pregnancy in multiple sclerosis. V trimming: 0 bases; J trimming: 9 bases; junction bases outside the gene matches: 11. CDR1 is SGHDT, CDR2 YYEEEE, per germline. The CDR3 covers 18 residues. Assay: immunoSEQ multiplex PCR; the TCRdb copy retains only in-frame clones and omits some. The sample contains around 60,000 clones, less than 95% of which appear only once. The V call is TRBV5-6, the J call TRBJ1-6; 11 nucleotides line up with TRBD1. Sequenced material: CD4+ T cells from peripheral blood mononuclear cells, taken after pregnancy. The TCR was taken from a female donor in good health, enrolled as a control in a pregnancy study. The CDR3 sequence is CASSLGGDRGTVSSPLHF. The DNA of the CDR3 is TGTGCCAGCAGCTTGGGAGGGGACAGGGGGACCGTGAGTTCACCCCTCCACTTT.